The 18 T cell receptor beta chains below were found in one sample sequenced in a study of blood T cell repertoires in COVID-19. Here immunoSEQ multiplex PCR was the method, and the copy in TCRdb shows in-frame clones only, minus some. This table holds 400,000 or so clones, approximately 88% found once. Sequenced input: PBMCs or T cells enriched from blood (not recorded which). The receptor set was obtained from a middle-aged woman with acute COVID-19.

This chain joins TRBV10-2 and TRBJ1-1; D ambiguous. The CDR3 is made up of 13 amino acids. The V end was cut by 5 bases, the J end by 1 base, with 8 bases between. Germline CDR1 and CDR2: WSHSY and SAAADI. DNA of the CDR3: TGCGCCAGCAGTCGGGTACGGAACACTGAAGCTTTCTTT. Its translation: CASSRVRNTEAFF.

The chain has TRBV5-1 and TRBJ1-2, with no clear D. V was shortened by 0 bases and J by 1 base, with 7 bases between the two germline ends. The germline V gene has CDR1 SGHRS and CDR2 YFSETQ. This CDR3 has 14 residues. CDR3 residues: CASSLDPRNYGYTF. CDR3 sequence (DNA): TGCGCCAGCAGCTTGGATCCGCGTAACTATGGCTACACCTTC.

The V gene is TRBV2, the J gene TRBJ2-7; D perhaps matches TRBD1 (5 bases). V lost 6 bases to trimming and J lost 1 base, with 16 bases between them. CDR1 and CDR2 (germline): SNHLY, FYNNEI. The CDR3 extends over 15 amino acids. CDR3 amino acids: CASRLNTQESYEQYF. The CDR3 coding sequence is TGTGCCAGCAGGCTAAACACACAGGAATCCTACGAGCAGTACTTC.

The chain joins TRBV7-8 to TRBJ2-1, with 9 bases that match TRBD2. The CDR3 sequence is 16 residues long. Germline assignment: CDR1 SGHVS and CDR2 FQNEAQ. The J segment lost 6 bases and the V segment lost 3 bases, leaving 9 bases of the junction unmatched. CDR3 bases: TGTGCCAGCAGCTTCCTCTCGCGGGGGGGCTTCAATGAGCAGTTCTTC. It encodes CASSFLSRGGFNEQFF.

The chain employs TRBV9 and TRBJ2-7, with D possibly TRBD1 on 6 matching bases. Per germline, CDR1 SGDLS and CDR2 YYNGEE. The CDR3 spans 14 residues. V dropped 0 bases and J dropped 1 base, with 8 bases sitting between them. This CDR3 reads CASSVGDISYEQYF. The CDR3 nucleotides read TGTGCCAGCAGCGTAGGGGACATATCCTACGAGCAGTACTTC. Full variable domain (outside the CDR3, taken from reference TRBV9 and TRBJ2-7): DSGVTQTPKHLITATGQRVTLRCSPRSGDLSVYWYQQSLDQGLQFLIQYYNGEERAKGNILERFSAQQFPDLHSELNLSSLELGDSALYFCASSVGDISYEQYFGPGTRLTVT.

V gene TRBV6-5 combines with J gene TRBJ1-1; possible D gene TRBD1, 6 bases. The CDR3 has 15 residues. Germline V CDR1 and CDR2: MNHEY, SVGAGI. V gave up 1 base and J gave up 6 bases, with 15 bases separating them. CDR3 region: CASSYWEQGRPEAFF. CDR3 in DNA: TGTGCCAGCAGTTACTGGGAACAGGGAAGACCTGAAGCTTTCTTT.

This clone has just a few counts. The chain is built from TRBV6-5 and TRBJ2-1, with TRBD1 as a possible D gene (6 bases). This CDR3 has 16 residues. The germline CDR1 and CDR2 sequences are MNHEY and SVGAGI. Trimming left V 0 bases short and J 8 bases short, with 17 bases between. CDR3 residues: CASSYSFTDEGDEQFF. CDR3 sequence (DNA): TGTGCCAGCAGTTACTCGTTCACGGACGAGGGGGATGAGCAGTTCTTC.

In DNA form, the CDR3 reads TGTGCCATCAGTGAGGACAGGGACCGCTACGAGCAGTACTTC. Protein: CAISEDRDRYEQYF. The chain recombines TRBV10-3 with TRBJ2-7; 7 nucleotides match TRBD1. With V trimmed by 2 bases and J by 3 bases, 4 bases remained unmatched. Germline CDR1 reads ENHRY; CDR2 reads SYGVKD. This CDR3 is built from 14 residues.

The V call is TRBV2, the J call TRBJ1-6, with 8 bases aligning to TRBD1. The V segment lost 5 bases and the J segment 7 bases; nucleotides outside the gene matches: 7. Germline V gene lookup returns CDR1 SNHLY and CDR2 FYNNEI. This CDR3 has 15 amino acids. CDR3 in amino acids: CASSPNRGTNSPLHF. CDR3 sequence (DNA): TGTGCCAGCAGTCCCAACAGGGGGACCAATTCACCCCTCCACTTT.

J is TRBJ2-3 and V is TRBV10-1, with 8 nucleotides matching TRBD1. The CDR3 loop spans 17 amino acids. Germline loops: CDR1 WNHNN, CDR2 SYGVQD (reference sequence). V gave up 6 bases and J gave up 2 bases; unmatched junction bases: 13. DNA of the CDR3: TGCGCCAGCAGCCCGGGGCCCTGGACAGGGAACACAGATACGCAGTATTTT. Amino acids: CASSPGPWTGNTDTQYF.

The DNA of the CDR3 is TGTGCCAGCAGTGAGGCGGGACGACACTACGAGCAGTACTTC. Translating gives CASSEAGRHYEQYF. The chain employs TRBV6-1 and TRBJ2-7, with D possibly matching TRBD2 (6 bases). Trimming took 3 bases from V and 3 from J, leaving 12 bases between them. This CDR3 spans 14 amino acids. Germline CDR1 MNHNS, CDR2 SASEGT.

This chain links TRBV6-5 with TRBJ1-1; the D gene is possibly TRBD1 (5 bases). The CDR3 is made up of 16 amino acids. The V gene lost 1 base and the J gene lost 5 bases, with 17 bases spanning the gap. Germline values: CDR1 MNHEY, CDR2 SVGAGI. The CDR3 reads CASSYWASRAKTEAFF. The CDR3 coding sequence is TGTGCCAGCAGTTACTGGGCTTCCAGGGCGAAAACTGAAGCTTTCTTT.

Of note for this clone: Other DNA sequences of this sample code for an identical CDR3. The rearrangement uses TRBV12-3 or TRBV12-4 and TRBJ1-2; D ambiguous. CDR3 length equals 12 residues. V was clipped by 3 bases and J by 4 bases, with 6 bases between them. Here the CDR3 reads CASSFGSYGYTF. DNA for the CDR3: TGTGCCAGCAGTTTTGGTAGCTATGGCTACACCTTC.

This chain links TRBV12-3 or TRBV12-4 with TRBJ1-6; 8 nucleotides match TRBD1. V lost 9 bases to trimming and J lost 6 bases; unmatched junction nucleotides: 4. This CDR3 has 13 residues. The CDR3 sequence is CASHGQGNSPLHF. The CDR3 nucleotides read TGTGCCAGTCACGGACAGGGTAATTCACCCCTCCACTTT.

This clone was seen only a few times. The chain carries TRBV3-1 (or the pseudogene TRBV3-2) and TRBJ2-5, with 9 bases identical to TRBD1. The CDR3 extends over 16 amino acids. Germline CDR1 and CDR2: LGHDT and YNNKEL (reference sequence). After removal of 3 bases from V and 2 bases from J, the junction contained 7 bases not matched to a gene. CDR3 in amino acids: CASSHRGQGVQETQYF. The CDR3 nucleotides are TGTGCCAGCAGCCACCGGGGACAGGGCGTACAAGAGACCCAGTACTTC.

The rearrangement joins TRBV29-1 to TRBJ1-4; the D gene is possibly TRBD1 (6 bases). Per germline, CDR1 SQVTM and CDR2 ANQGSEA. Trimming removed 4 bases at V and 9 bases at J, with 9 bases between. This CDR3 region has 11 residues. This CDR3 reads CSVGQAQKLFF. CDR3 bases: TGCAGCGTTGGACAGGCGCAAAAACTGTTTTTT.

The V and J genes are TRBV4-1 and TRBJ2-1; 12 positions agree with TRBD2. This CDR3 comprises 18 residues. The germline CDR1 and CDR2 sequences are MGHRA and YSYEKL. The V segment lost 0 bases and the J segment 0 bases; nucleotides outside the gene matches: 3. The CDR3 DNA sequence: TGCGCCAGCAGCCAAGAGTCGACTAGCGGGAGCTCCTACAATGAGCAGTTCTTC. Amino acids: CASSQESTSGSSYNEQFF.

The V gene is TRBV7-2, the J gene TRBJ1-1; possibly TRBD1 for D (5 bases). The CDR3 contains 13 residues. Deletions cut 5 bases from V and 5 bases from J, with 12 bases between. Germline loops: CDR1 SGHTA, CDR2 FQGNSA. This chain's CDR3 is CASSEGVVTEAFF. DNA of the CDR3: TGTGCCAGCAGCGAAGGGGTGGTGACTGAAGCTTTCTTT.